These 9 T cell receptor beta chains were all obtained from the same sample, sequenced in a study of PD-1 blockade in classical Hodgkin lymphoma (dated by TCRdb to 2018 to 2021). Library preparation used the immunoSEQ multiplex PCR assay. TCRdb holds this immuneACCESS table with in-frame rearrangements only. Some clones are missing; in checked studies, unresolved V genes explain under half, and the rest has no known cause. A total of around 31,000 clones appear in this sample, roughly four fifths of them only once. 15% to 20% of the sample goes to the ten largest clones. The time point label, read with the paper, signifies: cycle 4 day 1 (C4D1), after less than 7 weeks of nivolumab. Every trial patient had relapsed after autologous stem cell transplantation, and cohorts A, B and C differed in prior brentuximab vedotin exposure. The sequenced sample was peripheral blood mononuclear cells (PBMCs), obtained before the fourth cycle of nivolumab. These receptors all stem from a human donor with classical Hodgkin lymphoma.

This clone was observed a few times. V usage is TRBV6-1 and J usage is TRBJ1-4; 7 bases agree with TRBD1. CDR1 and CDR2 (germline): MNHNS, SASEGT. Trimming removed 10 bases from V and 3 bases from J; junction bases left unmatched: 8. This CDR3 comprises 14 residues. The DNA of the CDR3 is TGTGCCACCGGATTACAGGGGCCTAATGAAAAACTGTTTTTT. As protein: CATGLQGPNEKLFF.

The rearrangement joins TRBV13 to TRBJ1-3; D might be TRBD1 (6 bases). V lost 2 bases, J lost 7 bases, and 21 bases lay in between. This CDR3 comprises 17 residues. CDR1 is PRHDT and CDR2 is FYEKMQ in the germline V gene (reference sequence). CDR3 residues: CASSLSSGGPAGNTIYF. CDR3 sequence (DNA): TGTGCCAGCAGCTTATCGTCGGGGGGGCCGGCCGGGAACACCATATATTTT.

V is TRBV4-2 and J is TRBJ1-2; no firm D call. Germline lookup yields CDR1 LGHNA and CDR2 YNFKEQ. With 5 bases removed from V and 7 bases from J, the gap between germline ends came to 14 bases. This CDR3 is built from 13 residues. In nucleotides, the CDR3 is TGTGCCAGCAGCAAACTGGACGGACTTGGCTACACCTTC. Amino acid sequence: CASSKLDGLGYTF.

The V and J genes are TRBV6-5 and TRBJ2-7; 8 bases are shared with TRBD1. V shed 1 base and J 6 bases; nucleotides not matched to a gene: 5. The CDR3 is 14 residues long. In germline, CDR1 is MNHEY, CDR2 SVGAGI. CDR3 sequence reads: CASSYYGTGSEQYF. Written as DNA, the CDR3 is TGTGCCAGCAGTTACTATGGGACAGGTTCCGAGCAGTACTTC.

CDR3 protein: CSVERGSGYTF. The DNA of the CDR3 is TGCAGCGTTGAAAGGGGGTCGGGCTACACCTTC. The chain carries TRBV29-1 and TRBJ1-2, with a possible D match to TRBD1 (6 bases). The CDR3 length is 11 residues. Germline V gene lookup returns CDR1 SQVTM and CDR2 ANQGSEA. V lost 2 bases and J lost 8, with 9 bases in between.

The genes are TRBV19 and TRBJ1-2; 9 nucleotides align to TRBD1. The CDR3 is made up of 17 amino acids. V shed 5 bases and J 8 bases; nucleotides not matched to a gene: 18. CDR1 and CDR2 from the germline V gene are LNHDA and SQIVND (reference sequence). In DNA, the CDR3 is TGTGCCAGTAGTCCCTCCTCCCCCCGGGACAGGGTATACGGCTACACCTTC. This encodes CASSPSSPRDRVYGYTF.

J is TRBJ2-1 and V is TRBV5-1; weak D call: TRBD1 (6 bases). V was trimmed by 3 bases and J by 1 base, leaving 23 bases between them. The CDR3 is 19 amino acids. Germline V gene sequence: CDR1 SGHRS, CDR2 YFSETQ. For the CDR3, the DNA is TGCGCCAGCAGCTCGACAGGCCGTTATGCGCTATTATCCTACAATGAGCAGTTCTTC. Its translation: CASSSTGRYALLSYNEQFF.

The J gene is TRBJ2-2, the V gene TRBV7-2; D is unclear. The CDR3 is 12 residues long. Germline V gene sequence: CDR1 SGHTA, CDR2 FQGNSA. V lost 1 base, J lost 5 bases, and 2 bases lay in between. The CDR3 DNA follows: TGTGCCAGCAGCTTAGATACCGGGGAGCTGTTTTTT. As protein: CASSLDTGELFF. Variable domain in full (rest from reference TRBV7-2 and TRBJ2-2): GAGVSQSPSNKVTEKGKDVELRCDPISGHTALYWYRQSLGQGLEFLIYFQGNSAPDKSGLPSDRFSAERTGGSVSTLTIQRTQQEDSAVYLCASSLDTGELFFGEGSRLTVL.

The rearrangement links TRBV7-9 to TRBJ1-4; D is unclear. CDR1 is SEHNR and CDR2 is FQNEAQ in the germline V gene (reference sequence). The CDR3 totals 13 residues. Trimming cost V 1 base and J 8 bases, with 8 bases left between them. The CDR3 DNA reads TGTGCCAGCAGCTTAGGTTCGTGGGAAAAACTGTTTTTT. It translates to CASSLGSWEKLFF.